One and the same sample provided the 6 T cell receptor beta chains below, sequenced in a study of blood T cell repertoires in COVID-19. TCRdb's table, derived via immunoSEQ multiplex PCR, lists solely in-frame clones and lacks some. The sample shows hundreds of thousands of clones, over 75% of them seen only once. Sequencing was carried out using PBMCs or T cells enriched from blood (not recorded which). These receptors were collected from a man younger than 40 who had recovered from COVID-19.

DNA for the CDR3: TGCAGCGTTGTAACAGACAGAGGAGTCTACGAGCAGTACTTC. This sequence encodes CSVVTDRGVYEQYF. This sequence joins TRBV29-1 and TRBJ2-7; the D gene is possibly TRBD1 (5 bases). V lost 4 bases to trimming and J lost 3 bases, with 16 bases between them. This CDR3 comprises 14 residues. Looked up from germline, CDR1 is SQVTM and CDR2 is ANQGSEA.

Many counts were recorded for this clone. DNA of the CDR3: TGTGCCAGCAGTTACTCGACCGGGGACATTCAGTACTTC. Translating gives CASSYSTGDIQYF. The chain combines TRBV6-5 with TRBJ2-4, with a weak D call TRBD2 (5 bases). This CDR3 comprises 13 residues. The germline V gene has CDR1 MNHEY and CDR2 SVGAGI. V gave up 0 bases and J gave up 8 bases, with 8 bases separating them.

V is TRBV5-1 and J is TRBJ1-6; 8 nucleotides align to TRBD1. The CDR3 has 15 amino acids. Trimming cost V 0 bases and J 13 bases; bases outside gene matches: 9. Germline V gives CDR1 SGHRS, CDR2 YFSETQ. This CDR3 is CASSLDGTGRTPLHF. Written as DNA, the CDR3 is TGCGCCAGCAGCTTGGATGGGACAGGCAGGACGCCCCTCCACTTT.

The CDR3 bases are TGTGCCAGCGCTAGCGGGAGAGGCTCCTACGAGCAGTACTTC. Residues: CASASGRGSYEQYF. The genes are TRBV2 and TRBJ2-7, with 10 bases lining up with TRBD2. CDR1 SNHLY and CDR2 FYNNEI come from the germline V gene. This CDR3 comprises 14 residues. V lost 8 bases and J lost 0; bases outside the gene matches: 4.

The chain employs TRBV6-5 and TRBJ2-7; a weak D match, TRBD1 (5 bases). The CDR3 sequence is 13 residues long. Trimming removed 4 bases at V and 4 bases at J, with 11 bases between. CDR1 and CDR2 from the germline V gene are MNHEY and SVGAGI. CDR3 nucleotides: TGTGCCAGCAGTTTAGGGGCTTTATACGAGCAGTACTTC. This encodes CASSLGALYEQYF.

This clone was counted a few times. The chain has TRBV12-3 or TRBV12-4 and TRBJ2-1; D not certain. Trimming pared 6 bases from V and 8 bases from J, leaving 11 bases between. This CDR3 comprises 12 residues. The CDR3 protein is CASSPQLDEQFF. CDR3 nucleotides: TGTGCCAGCAGCCCTCAGTTGGATGAGCAGTTCTTC.